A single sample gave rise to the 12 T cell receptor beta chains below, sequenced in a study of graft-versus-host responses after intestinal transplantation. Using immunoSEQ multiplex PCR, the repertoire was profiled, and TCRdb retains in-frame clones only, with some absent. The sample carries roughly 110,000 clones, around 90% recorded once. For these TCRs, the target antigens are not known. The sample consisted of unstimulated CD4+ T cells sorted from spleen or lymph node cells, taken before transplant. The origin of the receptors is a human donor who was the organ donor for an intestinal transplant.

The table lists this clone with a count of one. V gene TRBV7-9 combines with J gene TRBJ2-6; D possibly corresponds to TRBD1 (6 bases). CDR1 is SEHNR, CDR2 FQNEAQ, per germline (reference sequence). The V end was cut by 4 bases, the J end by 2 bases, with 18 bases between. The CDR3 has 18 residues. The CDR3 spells CASSSRARTVTGANVLTF. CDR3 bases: TGTGCCAGCAGCTCTAGGGCCCGGACAGTTACTGGGGCCAACGTCCTGACTTTC.

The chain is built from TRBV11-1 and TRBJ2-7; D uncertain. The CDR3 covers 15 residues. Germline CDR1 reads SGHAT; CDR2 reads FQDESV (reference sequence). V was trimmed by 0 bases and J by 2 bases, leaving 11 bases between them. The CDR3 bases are TGTGCCAGCAGCTTAGCGTGGGCGAGGACCTACGAGCAGTACTTC. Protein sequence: CASSLAWARTYEQYF. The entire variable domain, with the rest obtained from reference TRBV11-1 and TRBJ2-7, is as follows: EAEVAQSPRYKITEKSQAVAFWCDPISGHATLYWYRQILGQGPELLVQFQDESVVDDSQLPKDRFSAERLKGVDSTLKIQPAELGDSAMYLCASSLAWARTYEQYFGPGTRLTVT.

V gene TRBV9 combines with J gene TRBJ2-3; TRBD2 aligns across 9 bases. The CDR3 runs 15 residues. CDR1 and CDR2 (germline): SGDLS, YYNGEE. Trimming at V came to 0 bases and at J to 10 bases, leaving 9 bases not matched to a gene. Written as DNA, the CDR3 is TGTGCCAGCAGCGTAGATGGTGGGCGCGGGAGGGCGCAGTATTTT. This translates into CASSVDGGRGRAQYF.

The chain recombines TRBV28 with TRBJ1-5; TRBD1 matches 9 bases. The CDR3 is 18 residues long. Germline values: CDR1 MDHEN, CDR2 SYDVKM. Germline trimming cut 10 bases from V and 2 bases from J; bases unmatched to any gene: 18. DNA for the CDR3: TGTGCCACCAGGATACATGCCGGGACAGGGAACCGCAATCAGCCCCAGCATTTT. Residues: CATRIHAGTGNRNQPQHF.

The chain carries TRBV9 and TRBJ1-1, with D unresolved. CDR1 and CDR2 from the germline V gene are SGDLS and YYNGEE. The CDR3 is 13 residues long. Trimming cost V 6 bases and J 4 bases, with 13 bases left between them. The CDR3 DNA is TGTGCCAGCATGGGTGTTGGGAGCACTGAAGCTTTCTTT. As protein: CASMGVGSTEAFF.

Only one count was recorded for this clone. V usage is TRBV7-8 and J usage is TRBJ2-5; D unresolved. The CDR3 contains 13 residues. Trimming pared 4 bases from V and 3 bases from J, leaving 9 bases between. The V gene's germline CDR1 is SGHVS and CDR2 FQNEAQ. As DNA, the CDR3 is TGTGCCAGCAGCTCAGGACCTAAAGAGACCCAGTACTTC. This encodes CASSSGPKETQYF.

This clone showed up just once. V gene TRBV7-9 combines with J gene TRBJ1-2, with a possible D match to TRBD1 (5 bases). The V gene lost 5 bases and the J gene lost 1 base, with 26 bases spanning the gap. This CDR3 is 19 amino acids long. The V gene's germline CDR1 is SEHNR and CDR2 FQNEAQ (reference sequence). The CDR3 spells CASSPLWDVGTHGNYGYTF. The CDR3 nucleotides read TGTGCCAGCAGCCCCCTATGGGACGTGGGGACCCACGGTAACTATGGCTACACCTTC.

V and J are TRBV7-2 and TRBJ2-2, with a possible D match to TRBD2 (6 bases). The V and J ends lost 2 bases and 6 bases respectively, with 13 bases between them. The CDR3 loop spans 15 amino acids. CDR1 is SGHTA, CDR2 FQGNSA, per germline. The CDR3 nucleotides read TGTGCCAGCAGCTTAACTCGGGAGAGGGCCGGGGAGCTGTTTTTT. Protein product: CASSLTRERAGELFF.

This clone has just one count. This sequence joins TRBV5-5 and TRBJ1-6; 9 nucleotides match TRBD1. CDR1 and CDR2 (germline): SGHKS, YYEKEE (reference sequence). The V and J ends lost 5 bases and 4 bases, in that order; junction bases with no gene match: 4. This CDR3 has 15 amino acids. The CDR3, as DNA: TGTGCCAGCAGACCGGGACAGGGTTATAATTCACCCCTCCACTTT. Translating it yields CASRPGQGYNSPLHF.

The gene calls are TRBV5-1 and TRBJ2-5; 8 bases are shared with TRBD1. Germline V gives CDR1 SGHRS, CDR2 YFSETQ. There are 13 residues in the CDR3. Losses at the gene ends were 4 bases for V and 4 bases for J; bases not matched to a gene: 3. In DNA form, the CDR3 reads TGCGCCAGCAGCGGGACAGGCCTAGAGACCCAGTACTTC. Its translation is CASSGTGLETQYF.

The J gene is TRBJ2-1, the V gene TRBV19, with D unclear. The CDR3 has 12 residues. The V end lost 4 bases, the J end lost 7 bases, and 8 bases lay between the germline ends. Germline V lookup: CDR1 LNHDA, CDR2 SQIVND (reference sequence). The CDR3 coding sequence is TGTGCCAGTAGTACCCGCATAAATGAGCAGTTCTTC. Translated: CASSTRINEQFF.

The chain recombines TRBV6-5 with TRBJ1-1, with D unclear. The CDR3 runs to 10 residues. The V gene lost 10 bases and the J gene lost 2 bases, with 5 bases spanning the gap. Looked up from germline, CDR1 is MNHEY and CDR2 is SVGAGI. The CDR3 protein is CATANTEAFF. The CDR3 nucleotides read TGTGCCACAGCCAACACTGAAGCTTTCTTT.